Sequencing of this TCR beta chain was carried out in a study of T cells in Graves' hyperthyroidism and ophthalmopathy. TCR beta CDR3 sequences were amplified from RNA transcripts. A set of HTBI primers served as the primers for a first-round RT-PCR of the TCR CDR3. TCRdb reprocessed the multiplex PCR reads with MiXCR, giving one entry per CDR3 protein. This sample has around 600,000 distinct CDR3 sequences, with approximately 15% found just once. This CDR3 comprises 16 residues. J gave up 3 bases and V 5 bases, and 8 bases lay outside the gene matches. The receptor was isolated from a woman between 45 and 60 years old with Graves' ophthalmopathy. Input material: blood. The chain carries TRBV12-3 or TRBV12-4 and TRBJ2-2; 8 nucleotides agree with TRBD2. This chain's CDR3 is CASSPPASGYTGELFF. CDR3 bases: TGTGCCAGCAGTCCACCGGCTAGCGGGTACACCGGGGAGCTGTTTTTT.